The 24 T cell receptor beta chains reported below all come from one sample, sequenced in a study of T cells in Graves' hyperthyroidism and ophthalmopathy (dated by TCRdb to the late 2010s). Receptor libraries were prepared by multiplex PCR. Sequencing relied on an Illumina HiSeq 2000. TCR beta CDR3 regions were amplified from RNA transcripts. The TCR CDR3 was subjected to a first round of RT-PCR using the HTBI primer set and the Qiagen OneStep RT-PCR kit. TCRdb applied fastp at Q25 and MiXCR to the public reads, then kept only in-frame beta chains. Duplicate CDR3 protein sequences are folded into a single record with the most common DNA and genes. The sample table records around 240,000 distinct CDR3 sequences; about 15% of these occur just once. 25% to 30% of the sample comes from the top ten. Sequencing was performed on blood. The source of these receptors is a woman aged 18-30 years with Graves' ophthalmopathy.

The chain links TRBV19 to TRBJ1-4; a possible D gene is TRBD1 (5 bases). CDR1 and CDR2 (germline): LNHDA, SQIVND (reference sequence). The CDR3 is 16 amino acids. Trimming shortened V by 6 bases and J by 2 bases, and 16 bases separated the two germline ends. In DNA, the CDR3 is TGTGCCAGTAGACCTTCCCGGGGCCGGACTAATGAAAAACTGTTTTTT. This sequence encodes CASRPSRGRTNEKLFF.

This clonotype has a count of ten or more. The CDR3 region has the DNA TGTGCCAGCAGCCCGGACTTCAGCTCCTACGAGCAGTACTTC. Translated, it gives CASSPDFSSYEQYF. The V gene is TRBV6-2 or TRBV6-3, the J gene TRBJ2-7; the D gene is possibly TRBD2 (5 bases). Germline values: CDR1 MNHEY, CDR2 SVGEGT. The CDR3 length is 14 residues. V was pared by 6 bases and J by 0 bases, with 12 bases between.

The table lists this clonotype with many counts. The J gene is TRBJ2-1, the V gene TRBV10-2, with 9 bases that match TRBD2. V lost 8 bases to trimming and J lost 5 bases; unmatched junction nucleotides: 7. Germline-derived CDR1 and CDR2 are WSHSY and SAAADI. CDR3 length equals 14 residues. The DNA of the CDR3 is TGCGCCAGCCGAGCGGGAGGTCCCCACAATGAGCAGTTCTTC. Amino acids: CASRAGGPHNEQFF.

A few counts support this clonotype. The chain couples TRBV28 to TRBJ2-7, with TRBD1 matching over 9 bases. The CDR3 extends over 15 amino acids. Germline lookup yields CDR1 MDHEN and CDR2 SYDVKM. After removal of 4 bases from V and 5 bases from J, the junction contained 9 bases not matched to a gene. The CDR3 coding sequence is TGTGCCAGCAGTTCTCTCGGGACAGGGATCCACGAGCAGTACTTC. Translated: CASSSLGTGIHEQYF.

On this clonotype itself: With a much larger clone just one base away, this may be a read error. This rearrangement joins TRBV15 to TRBJ2-5; D is possibly TRBD1 (7 bases). The V end lost 0 bases, the J end lost 4 bases, and 21 bases lay between the germline ends. Germline CDR1 is LNHNV and CDR2 is YYDKDF (reference sequence). The CDR3 sequence is 18 residues long. DNA of the CDR3: TGTGCCACCAGCAGAGATCAGGGGGGCGGGATTCTGGTAGAGACCCAGTACTTC. Translating gives CATSRDQGGGILVETQYF.

This clonotype has at least ten counts. The V and J genes are TRBV5-1 and TRBJ2-2; D unresolved. The CDR3 contains 12 residues. V was shortened by 5 bases and J by 5 bases, with 7 bases between the two germline ends. Germline CDR1 and CDR2: SGHRS and YFSETQ. DNA of the CDR3: TGCGCCAGCAGGGTCCCAACCGGGGAGCTGTTTTTT. Protein: CASRVPTGELFF.

This clonotype occurred many times. The chain uses TRBV28 and TRBJ2-7; D is perhaps TRBD2 (6 bases). Germline V CDR1 and CDR2: MDHEN, SYDVKM. V lost 4 bases and J lost 6, with 13 bases in between. This CDR3 is 13 amino acids long. CDR3 DNA: TGTGCCAGCAGTTCGGGCCTCGGGGGCGAGCAGTACTTC. Its translation is CASSSGLGGEQYF.

This rearrangement joins TRBV28 to TRBJ1-5, with 9 bases that match TRBD1. Germline V lookup: CDR1 MDHEN, CDR2 SYDVKM. CDR3 length equals 15 residues. V was clipped by 4 bases and J by 6 bases; unmatched bases: 7. The CDR3 sequence is CASSSLGTGRQPQHF. CDR3 sequence (DNA): TGTGCCAGCAGTTCTCTCGGGACAGGGCGTCAGCCCCAGCATTTT.

This clonotype was detected many times. The chain recombines TRBV5-1 with TRBJ2-2; D unclear. Germline lookup yields CDR1 SGHRS and CDR2 YFSETQ. The CDR3 is made up of 15 amino acids. Trimming took 1 base from V and 6 from J, leaving 13 bases between them. The CDR3 region is CASSLSSRSAGELFF. CDR3 nucleotides: TGCGCCAGCAGCTTGTCTTCTAGAAGCGCCGGGGAGCTGTTTTTT.

CDR3: CASSSLFSGRSNEQFF. The DNA for the CDR3 is TGTGCCAGCAGTTCATTATTTAGCGGGAGGAGCAATGAGCAGTTCTTC. The genes are TRBV27 and TRBJ2-1; 10 positions match TRBD2. V dropped 4 bases and J dropped 6; count of bases not matched to a gene: 9. There are 16 residues in the CDR3. Germline-derived CDR1 and CDR2 are MNHEY and SMNVEV (reference sequence).

In its sample, this clonotype was seen many times. The J gene is TRBJ2-6, the V gene TRBV11-2; 9 bases fit TRBD1. Germline CDR1 SGHAT, CDR2 FQNNGV. Germline trimming cut 4 bases from V and 0 bases from J; bases unmatched to any gene: 7. This CDR3 region has 18 residues. For the CDR3, the DNA is TGTGCCAGCAGCTCCGGGACAGGGCCAAACTCTGGGGCCAACGTCCTGACTTTC. This gives the protein CASSSGTGPNSGANVLTF.

This clonotype was counted many times. V gene TRBV2 combines with J gene TRBJ1-1; tentative D call: TRBD1 (5 bases). The CDR3 extends over 14 amino acids. V gave up 7 bases and J gave up 0 bases, with 12 bases separating them. The germline V gene has CDR1 SNHLY and CDR2 FYNNEI. The CDR3 sequence is CASIEQDMNTEAFF. The CDR3 DNA follows: TGTGCCAGCATCGAACAGGACATGAACACTGAAGCTTTCTTT.

This clonotype was observed many times. The V and J genes are TRBV7-8 and TRBJ2-1, with 7 bases lining up with TRBD1. Trimming cost V 3 bases and J 6 bases; bases outside gene matches: 11. This CDR3 has 16 amino acids. Germline V lookup: CDR1 SGHVS, CDR2 FQNEAQ. CDR3 region: CASSFGTVDVANEQFF. In DNA form, the CDR3 reads TGTGCCAGCAGCTTCGGGACAGTTGATGTGGCCAATGAGCAGTTCTTC.

The J gene is TRBJ2-1, the V gene TRBV5-6, with D tentatively TRBD2 (6 bases). The CDR3 loop spans 16 amino acids. CDR1 and CDR2 from the germline V gene are SGHDT and YYEEEE. V was trimmed by 2 bases and J by 4 bases, leaving 16 bases between them. CDR3 in DNA: TGTGCCAGCAGCTTAAGCGGGCCGGCCCAGTACAATGAGCAGTTCTTC. This gives the protein CASSLSGPAQYNEQFF. Based on the CDR3 plus reference TRBV5-6 and TRBJ2-1, the full variable domain is DAGVTQSPTHLIKTRGQQVTLRCSPKSGHDTVSWYQQALGQGPQFIFQYYEEEERQRGNFPDRFSGHQFPNYSSELNVNALLLGDSALYLCASSLSGPAQYNEQFFGPGTRLTVL.

The chain has TRBV5-8 and TRBJ1-2; D remains unclear. In germline, CDR1 is SGHTS, CDR2 YDEGEE. The V end lost 4 bases, the J end lost 4 bases, and 11 bases lay between the germline ends. This CDR3 spans 13 amino acids. CDR3 loop: CASSPAGSYGYTF. The CDR3 DNA reads as TGTGCCAGCAGCCCCGCTGGATCCTATGGCTACACCTTC.

Ten or more counts support this clonotype. The gene calls are TRBV28 and TRBJ2-3; tentative D call: TRBD1 (7 bases). Trimming left V 6 bases short and J 6 bases short, with 19 bases between. The CDR3 loop spans 15 amino acids. CDR1 is MDHEN and CDR2 is SYDVKM in the germline V gene. The CDR3 DNA reads as TGTGCCAGCAGCTACTTCGGCGGGGACAGCGATACGCAGTATTTT. Its translation is CASSYFGGDSDTQYF.

This clonotype occurred many times. J is TRBJ2-5 and V is TRBV7-9; no reliable D call. The CDR3 is 11 amino acids. Deletions cut 6 bases from V and 2 bases from J, with 4 bases between. Germline CDR1 SEHNR, CDR2 FQNEAQ (reference sequence). CDR3 loop: CASSGQETQYF. The CDR3 DNA sequence: TGTGCCAGCAGTGGGCAAGAGACCCAGTACTTC.

This clonotype was picked up a small number of times. The genes are TRBV19 and TRBJ2-4, with TRBD2 matching 9 bases. The V gene's germline CDR1 is LNHDA and CDR2 SQIVND (reference sequence). V was pared by 1 base and J by 6 bases, with 7 bases of the junction left unmatched. This CDR3 has 16 amino acids. DNA for the CDR3: TGTGCCAGTAGTATAGTCGGGCGGGAGGGCTTAAACATTCAGTACTTC. It translates to CASSIVGREGLNIQYF. Looking up the rest from reference TRBV19 and TRBJ2-4 gives the full variable domain: DGGITQSPKYLFRKEGQNVTLSCEQNLNHDAMYWYRQDPGQGLRLIYYSQIVNDFQKGDIAEGYSVSREKKESFPLTVTSAQKNPTAFYLCASSIVGREGLNIQYFGAGTRLSVL.

Many counts were recorded for this clonotype. V usage is TRBV28 and J usage is TRBJ2-1; D call uncertain. The CDR3 is made up of 14 amino acids. Germline V gene sequence: CDR1 MDHEN, CDR2 SYDVKM. Trimming shortened V by 2 bases and J by 6 bases, and 11 bases separated the two germline ends. The CDR3 DNA sequence: TGTGCCAGCAGTTTACGTCCCGGGCCCAATGAGCAGTTCTTC. Translating gives CASSLRPGPNEQFF.

The chain is built from TRBV7-9 and TRBJ1-3; D unclear. CDR3 size: 14 residues. V was pared by 5 bases and J by 4 bases, with 12 bases between. Germline V lookup: CDR1 SEHNR, CDR2 FQNEAQ (reference sequence). This CDR3 is CASSPRGGGNTIYF. The CDR3 DNA reads as TGTGCCAGCAGCCCCCGAGGAGGGGGAAACACCATATATTTT.

The chain carries TRBV20-1 and TRBJ1-6; D remains ambiguous. Germline V gene data show CDR1 as DFQATT and CDR2 as SNEGSKA (reference sequence). V gave up 1 base and J gave up 7 bases, with 8 bases separating them. This CDR3 spans 13 amino acids. The CDR3: CSARATSNSPLHF. CDR3 sequence (DNA): TGCAGTGCTAGAGCGACATCCAATTCACCCCTCCACTTT.

This clonotype occurred many times. The chain links TRBV28 to TRBJ2-3, with TRBD2 matching 9 bases. Per the germline V gene, CDR1 is MDHEN and CDR2 is SYDVKM. V lost 5 bases, J lost 7 bases, and 7 bases stayed unmatched. CDR3 length: 14 amino acids. As DNA, the CDR3 is TGTGCCAGCAGTATTAGCGGGAGAAGAAATACGCAGTATTTT. This encodes CASSISGRRNTQYF.

This clonotype has at least ten counts. DNA for the CDR3: TGCAGTGCTAGAGTTGGTAGCGGGGTATCGGGCAATGAGCAGTTCTTC. Translated: CSARVGSGVSGNEQFF. The genes are TRBV20-1 and TRBJ2-1; 8 bases are shared with TRBD2. Per germline, CDR1 DFQATT and CDR2 SNEGSKA (reference sequence). This CDR3 is 16 amino acids long. J was trimmed by 6 bases and V by 1 base; bases with no gene match: 11.

This clonotype was seen repeatedly, ten times or more. The chain recombines TRBV28 with TRBJ1-2; 7 positions match TRBD1. The length of the CDR3 is 16 residues. Germline V CDR1 and CDR2: MDHEN, SYDVKM. The trim removed 5 bases at V and 8 bases at J, leaving 17 bases unmatched. CDR3 nucleotide sequence: TGTGCCAGCAGTCCAAAGGGGAGGCAGGGGGGAGGAGGCTACACCTTC. Translation gives CASSPKGRQGGGGYTF.